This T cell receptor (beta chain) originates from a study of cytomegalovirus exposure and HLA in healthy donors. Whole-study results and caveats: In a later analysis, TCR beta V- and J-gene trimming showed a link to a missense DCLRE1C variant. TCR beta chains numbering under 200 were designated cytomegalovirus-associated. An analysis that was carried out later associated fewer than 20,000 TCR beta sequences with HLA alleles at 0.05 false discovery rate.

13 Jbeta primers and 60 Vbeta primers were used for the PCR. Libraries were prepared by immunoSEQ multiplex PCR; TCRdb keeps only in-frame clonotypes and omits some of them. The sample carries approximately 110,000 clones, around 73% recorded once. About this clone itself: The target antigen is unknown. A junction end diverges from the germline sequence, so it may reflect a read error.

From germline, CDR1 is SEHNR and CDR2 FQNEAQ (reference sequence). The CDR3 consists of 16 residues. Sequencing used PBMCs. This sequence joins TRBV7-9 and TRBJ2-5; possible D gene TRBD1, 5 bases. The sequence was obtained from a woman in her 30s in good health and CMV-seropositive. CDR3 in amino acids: CSSSYQLSGHRETQYF. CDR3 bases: TGTTCCAGCAGCTACCAATTATCCGGACATCGGGAGACCCAGTACTTC.